This passage covers 18 T cell receptor beta chains from one sample sequenced in a study of T cell responses to AZD1222 COVID-19 vaccine. Repertoires were generated with immunoSEQ multiplex PCR, while TCRdb's copy carries only in-frame clones and drops some. Of roughly 180,000 clones listed, roughly nine tenths are singletons. The sample here was peripheral blood, taken 28 days after the second AZD1222 dose. The origin of the receptors is an adult who received the AZD1222 COVID-19 vaccine.

Turning to this clone: Other DNA sequences in the same sample also yield this CDR3. V gene TRBV18 combines with J gene TRBJ1-2, with 12 nucleotides matching TRBD1. V lost 1 base and J lost 5; bases outside the gene matches: 2. This CDR3 spans 15 amino acids. The V gene's germline CDR1 is KGHSH and CDR2 LQKENI. The CDR3 region has the DNA TGTGCCAGCTCACCACGGGGACAGGGGGCGTATGGCTACACCTTC. Translating gives CASSPRGQGAYGYTF.

The chain employs TRBV7-8 and TRBJ1-2; D is uncertain. There are 14 residues in the CDR3. Germline-derived CDR1 and CDR2 are SGHVS and FQNEAQ. Trimming stripped 6 bases from V and 4 bases from J, with 15 bases between. For the CDR3, the DNA is TGTGCCAGCAGTTCCTCCAGTGCTACCTATGGCTACACCTTC. It encodes CASSSSSATYGYTF.

The chain employs TRBV9 and TRBJ1-3, with 9 bases identical to TRBD1. This CDR3 has 17 residues. Unmatched junction bases numbered 12, after V lost 4 bases and J lost 4 bases. CDR1 and CDR2 (germline): SGDLS, YYNGEE. Here the CDR3 reads CASSLDLGTGPGNTIYF. For the CDR3, the DNA is TGTGCCAGCAGCCTGGACTTGGGGACAGGGCCAGGAAACACCATATATTTT.

The chain has TRBV6-2 or TRBV6-3 and TRBJ2-1; no reliable D call. CDR3 length equals 13 residues. In germline, CDR1 is MNHEY, CDR2 SVGEGT. V was shortened by 0 bases and J by 4 bases, with 4 bases between the two germline ends. The CDR3, as DNA: TGTGCCAGCAGTTACTCGCGGTACAATGAGCAGTTCTTC. Its protein product is CASSYSRYNEQFF.

This clone was counted once. The V and J genes are TRBV5-1 and TRBJ2-1; perhaps TRBD2 as D (5 bases). The ends were cut back, 0 bases at V and 0 bases at J, with 10 bases in the middle. Germline V gives CDR1 SGHRS, CDR2 YFSETQ. The CDR3 has 16 amino acids. CDR3 DNA: TGCGCCAGCAGCTTGGTATCAGGACTCTCCTACAATGAGCAGTTCTTC. Amino acids: CASSLVSGLSYNEQFF.

The chain links TRBV5-3 to TRBJ2-7, with TRBD1 as a possible D gene (6 bases). TRBV5-3 is known as an ORF, though its function is uncertain. The CDR3 has 12 residues. Trimming stripped 4 bases from V and 2 bases from J, with 7 bases between. As DNA, the CDR3 is TGTGCCAGAAGCAGGACAGCCTACGAGCAGTACTTC. Protein sequence: CARSRTAYEQYF.

The rearrangement links TRBV7-2 to TRBJ2-3, with D unresolved. This CDR3 has 16 residues. Trimming took 3 bases from V and 1 from J, leaving 14 bases between them. Germline V gene sequence: CDR1 SGHTA, CDR2 FQGNSA. CDR3: CASSFYSKIGTDTQYF. CDR3 coding DNA: TGTGCCAGCAGCTTCTATAGCAAGATAGGCACAGATACGCAGTATTTT.

The chain combines TRBV6-2 or TRBV6-3 with TRBJ1-5; D remains ambiguous. V was trimmed by 3 bases and J by 5 bases, leaving 11 bases between them. This CDR3 is 14 amino acids long. The germline V gene encodes CDR1 MNHEY and CDR2 SVGEGT. CDR3 in amino acids: CASSYSAVYQPQHF. CDR3 DNA sequence: TGTGCCAGCAGTTATTCGGCAGTATATCAGCCCCAGCATTTT.

V and J are TRBV5-6 and TRBJ1-5; TRBD1 aligns across 7 bases. The V gene end was trimmed by 2 bases and the J gene end by 3 bases; junction bases not matched to a gene: 11. The CDR3 is made up of 17 amino acids. The germline gives CDR1 SGHDT, CDR2 YYEEEE. The DNA of the CDR3 is TGTGCCAGCAGCTTAGACAGGGAAGTTGGGGCCAATCAGCCCCAGCATTTT. It specifies CASSLDREVGANQPQHF.

CDR3: CASSLFRDYGYTF. The DNA of the CDR3 is TGTGCCAGCAGTTTATTCAGGGACTATGGCTACACCTTC. The gene calls are TRBV12-3 or TRBV12-4 and TRBJ1-2; tentative D call: TRBD1 (5 bases). V shed 2 bases and J shed 3 bases, with 7 bases lying between them. This CDR3 region has 13 residues.

The CDR3 region is CSVLGLAGGPSYEQYF. CDR3 nucleotide sequence: TGCAGCGTTTTGGGACTAGCGGGAGGCCCTTCCTACGAGCAGTACTTC. This chain uses TRBV29-1 with TRBJ2-7, with 15 bases identical to TRBD2. CDR1 is SQVTM, CDR2 ANQGSEA, per germline. The J segment lost 1 base and the V segment lost 5 bases, leaving 6 bases of the junction unmatched. The CDR3 length is 16 residues.

The chain's CDR3 is CASSPLGGPSDTQYF. The CDR3 bases are TGTGCCAGCAGCCCTCTGGGGGGGCCATCAGATACGCAGTATTTT. The chain couples TRBV7-3 to TRBJ2-3, with D perhaps matching TRBD2 (7 bases). Deletions cut 5 bases from V and 4 bases from J, with 16 bases between. Germline CDR1 is SGHTA and CDR2 is FQGTGA. This CDR3 has 15 residues.

The rearrangement uses TRBV11-2 and TRBJ2-5; D remains ambiguous. In germline, CDR1 is SGHAT, CDR2 FQNNGV. The CDR3 totals 14 residues. V dropped 4 bases and J dropped 2 bases, with 11 bases sitting between them. CDR3: CASSSNLGQETQYF. The CDR3 nucleotides read TGTGCCAGCAGCTCCAACTTAGGGCAAGAGACCCAGTACTTC.

V gene TRBV5-1 combines with J gene TRBJ2-7, with unresolved D. Germline-derived CDR1 and CDR2 are SGHRS and YFSETQ. Trimming stripped 4 bases from V and 0 bases from J, with 11 bases between. The CDR3 is made up of 14 amino acids. In DNA form, the CDR3 reads TGCGCCAGCAGCCAGCTGGTTAGCTCCTACGAGCAGTACTTC. This translates into CASSQLVSSYEQYF.

The chain couples TRBV2 to TRBJ2-7, with D unclear. Germline-derived CDR1 and CDR2 are SNHLY and FYNNEI. The CDR3 consists of 12 residues. With 6 bases removed from V and 0 bases from J, the gap between germline ends came to 6 bases. As DNA, the CDR3 is TGTGCCAGCAGATCGGACTCCTACGAGCAGTACTTC. This codes for CASRSDSYEQYF.

The gene calls are TRBV5-1 and TRBJ2-1; maybe TRBD1 (7 bases). The CDR3 length is 15 residues. From germline, CDR1 is SGHRS and CDR2 YFSETQ. The V and J ends lost 1 base and 5 bases respectively, with 13 bases between them. The CDR3 protein is CASSLTAGGNNEQFF. Written as DNA, the CDR3 is TGCGCCAGCAGCTTGACGGCAGGGGGGAACAATGAGCAGTTCTTC.

This chain connects TRBV30 to TRBJ1-6; D perhaps matches TRBD1 (5 bases). V lost 3 bases, J lost 8 bases, and 11 bases lay in between. CDR3 length: 13 amino acids. CDR1 and CDR2 from the germline V gene are GTSNPN and SVGIG (reference sequence). The CDR3 loop reads CAWRMGGDSPLHF. For the CDR3, the DNA is TGTGCCTGGAGGATGGGGGGTGATTCACCCCTCCACTTT.

The CDR3 nucleotides read TGTGCCAGCAGCTTAAACATTCGGGGGAAGGACTATGGCTACACCTTC. Translation gives CASSLNIRGKDYGYTF. The chain is built from TRBV7-9 and TRBJ1-2, with D possibly matching TRBD1 (5 bases). The CDR3 totals 16 residues. From germline, CDR1 is SEHNR and CDR2 FQNEAQ (reference sequence). V was shortened by 2 bases and J by 3 bases, with 16 bases between the two germline ends.